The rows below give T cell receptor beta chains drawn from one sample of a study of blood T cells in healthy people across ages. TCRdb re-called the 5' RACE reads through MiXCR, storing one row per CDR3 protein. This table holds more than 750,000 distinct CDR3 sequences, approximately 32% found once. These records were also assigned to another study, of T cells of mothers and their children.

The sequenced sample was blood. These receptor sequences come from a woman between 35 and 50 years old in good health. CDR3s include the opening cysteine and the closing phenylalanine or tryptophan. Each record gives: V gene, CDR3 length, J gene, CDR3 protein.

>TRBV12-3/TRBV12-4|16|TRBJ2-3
CASSPYPDSTTDTQYF
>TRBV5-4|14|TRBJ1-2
CASSPRTVIGGYTF
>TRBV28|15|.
CASSTAGTGVNEQYF
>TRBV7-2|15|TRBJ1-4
CAGSSPVGGNEKLFF
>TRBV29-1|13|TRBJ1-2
CSVAPARYYGYTF
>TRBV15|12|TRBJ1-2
CATSRDRGDYTF
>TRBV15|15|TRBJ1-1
CAPSRPTGVNTEAFF
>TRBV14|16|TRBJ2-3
CASSQDRQSSTDTQYF
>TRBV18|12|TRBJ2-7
CASSPGKREQYF
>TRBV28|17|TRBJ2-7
CASSPSRASGRVDEQYF
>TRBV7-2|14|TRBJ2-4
CASSLDGAKNIQYF
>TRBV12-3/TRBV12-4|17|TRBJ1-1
CASRAPGQGARDTEAFF
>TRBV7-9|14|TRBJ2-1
CASSLVARGHEQFF
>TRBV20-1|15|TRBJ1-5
CSARSGTDSNQPQHF
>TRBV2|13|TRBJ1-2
CASSRQGGCGYTF
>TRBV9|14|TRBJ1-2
CASSVEWNSNGYTF
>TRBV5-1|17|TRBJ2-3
CASSNDGRALSTDTQYF
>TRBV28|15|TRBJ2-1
CASSSGGGARNEQFF
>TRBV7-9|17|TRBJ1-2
CASSLYRQGGQNYGYTF
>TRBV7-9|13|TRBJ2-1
CASVHVQGSEQFF
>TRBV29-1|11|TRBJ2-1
CSYPQVRVQFF
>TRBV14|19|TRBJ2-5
CASSQDEGQRAETQETQYF
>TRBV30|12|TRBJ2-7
CAWGTLAYEQYF
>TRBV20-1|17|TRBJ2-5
CSAREENKRGVEETQYF
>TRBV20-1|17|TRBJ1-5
CSAGEECISISNQPQHF
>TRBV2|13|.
CASRRDYDNEQYF
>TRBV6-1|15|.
CASSERGQGVGEQYF
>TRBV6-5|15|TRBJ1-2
CASRTRTGGNYGYTF
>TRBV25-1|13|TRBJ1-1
CASSTTGATEAFF
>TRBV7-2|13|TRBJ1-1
CASSSRLSTEAFF
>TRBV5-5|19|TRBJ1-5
CASSYRLQDPARSNQPQHF
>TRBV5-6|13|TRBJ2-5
CACIRGTEETQYF
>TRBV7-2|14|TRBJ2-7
CASSLAGKYYEQYF
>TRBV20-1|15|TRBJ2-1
CRASFSRSSYSEQFF
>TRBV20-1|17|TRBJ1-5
CSARDRDRGWLNQPQHF
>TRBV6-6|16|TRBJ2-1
CASSGGTGGALDEQFF
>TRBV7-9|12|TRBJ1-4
CASSLGNEKLFF
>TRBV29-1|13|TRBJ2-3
CSVYGSSTDTQYF
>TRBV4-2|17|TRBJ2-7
CASSAIGGSSSNPEQYF
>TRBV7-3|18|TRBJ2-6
CASSPWGQGSSGANVLTF
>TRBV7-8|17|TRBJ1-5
CASSLSPSSGGNQPQHF
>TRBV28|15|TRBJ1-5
CASSLPQGGNQPQHF
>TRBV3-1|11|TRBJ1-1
CASSQLGAAFF
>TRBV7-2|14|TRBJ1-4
CASSLRQNNEKLFF
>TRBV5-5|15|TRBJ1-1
CASSFTGGAQTEAFF
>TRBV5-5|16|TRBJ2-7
CASSINPGLRSGEQYF
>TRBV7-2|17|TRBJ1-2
CASSLAGAGGTDYGYTF
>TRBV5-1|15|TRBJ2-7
CASSLGLTGAYEQYF
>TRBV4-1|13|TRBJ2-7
CASSHGTSGEQYF
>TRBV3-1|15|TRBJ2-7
CASSQVDRSSYEQYF
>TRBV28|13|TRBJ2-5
CASSSSPLYEQYF
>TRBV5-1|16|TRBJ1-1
CASSLEAPRLNTEAFF
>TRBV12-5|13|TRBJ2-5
CASQRQPQETQYF